A single TCR beta chain is shown here with its context. Its specificity is unknown. Partitioning of CD4+ cells yielded a CD45RA+ naive subset and a CD45RA-negative memory subset. This entry belongs to a study of shared clonotypes between healthy human individuals. Study results and caveats: Unshared clonotypes carried lower generation probabilities than those common to all four donors.

Germline V gene sequence: CDR1 SNHLY, CDR2 FYNNEI. V gave up 2 bases and J gave up 1 base, with 5 bases separating them. This CDR3 has 13 residues. Clones were sequenced by immunoSEQ multiplex PCR, and TCRdb holds only the in-frame ones, with some missing. The table shows about 1.5 million clones, with approximately 98% occurring only once. The sequencing sample was made of naive CD4+ T cells sorted from blood. Subset specified: CD45RA+ positively selected. V gene TRBV2 combines with J gene TRBJ1-2; no definite D call. This TCR was recovered from a man aged 25-45 years in good health. CDR3 protein: CASSENINYGYTF. The CDR3 nucleotides read TGTGCCAGCAGTGAAAACATTAACTATGGCTACACCTTC.